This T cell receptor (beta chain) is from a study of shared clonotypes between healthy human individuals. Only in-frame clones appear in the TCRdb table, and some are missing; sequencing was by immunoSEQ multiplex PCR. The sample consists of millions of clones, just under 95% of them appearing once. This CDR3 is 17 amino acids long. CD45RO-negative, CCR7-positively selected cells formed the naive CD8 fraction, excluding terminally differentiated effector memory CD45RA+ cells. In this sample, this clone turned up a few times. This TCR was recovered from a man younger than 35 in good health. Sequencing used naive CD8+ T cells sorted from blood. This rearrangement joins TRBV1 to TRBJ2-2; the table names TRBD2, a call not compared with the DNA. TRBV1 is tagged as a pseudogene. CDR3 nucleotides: TGCACCAGCAGCCAAGACCCCCCTAGCGGGGGGGCCGGGGAGCTGTTTTTT. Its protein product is CTSSQDPPSGGAGELFF.